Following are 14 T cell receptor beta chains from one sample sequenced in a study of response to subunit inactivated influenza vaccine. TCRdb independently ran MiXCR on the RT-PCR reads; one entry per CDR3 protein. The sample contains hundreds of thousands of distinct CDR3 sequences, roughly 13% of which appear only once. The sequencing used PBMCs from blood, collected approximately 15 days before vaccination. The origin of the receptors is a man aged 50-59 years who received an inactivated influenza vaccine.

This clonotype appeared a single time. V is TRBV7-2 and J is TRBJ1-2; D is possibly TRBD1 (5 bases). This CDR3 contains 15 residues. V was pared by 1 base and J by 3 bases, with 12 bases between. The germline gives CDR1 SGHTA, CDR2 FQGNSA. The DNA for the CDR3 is TGTGCCAGCAGCTTAGTTACGGGGGTTGACTATGGCTACACCTTC. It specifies CASSLVTGVDYGYTF.

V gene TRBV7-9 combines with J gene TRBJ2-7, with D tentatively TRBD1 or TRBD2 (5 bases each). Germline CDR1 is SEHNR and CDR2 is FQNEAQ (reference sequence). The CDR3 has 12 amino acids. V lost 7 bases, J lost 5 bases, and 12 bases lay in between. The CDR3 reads CASTPLGDEQYF. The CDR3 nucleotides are TGTGCCAGCACTCCCCTGGGGGACGAGCAGTACTTC.

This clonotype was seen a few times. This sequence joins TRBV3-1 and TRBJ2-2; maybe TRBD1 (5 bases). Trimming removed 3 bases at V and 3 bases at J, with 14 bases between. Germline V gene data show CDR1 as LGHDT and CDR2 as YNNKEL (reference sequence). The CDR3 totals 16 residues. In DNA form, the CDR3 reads TGTGCCAGCAGCCAGCCAGGGCACAGGTACACCGGGGAGCTGTTTTTT. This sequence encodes CASSQPGHRYTGELFF.

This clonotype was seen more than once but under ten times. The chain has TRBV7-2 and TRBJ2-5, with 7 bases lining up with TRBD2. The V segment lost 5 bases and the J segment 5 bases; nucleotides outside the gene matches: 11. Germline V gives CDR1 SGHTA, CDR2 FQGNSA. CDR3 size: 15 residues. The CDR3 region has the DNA TGTGCCAGCAGCCATCGGGGCGGGGGACGGGAGACCCAGTACTTC. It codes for CASSHRGGGRETQYF.

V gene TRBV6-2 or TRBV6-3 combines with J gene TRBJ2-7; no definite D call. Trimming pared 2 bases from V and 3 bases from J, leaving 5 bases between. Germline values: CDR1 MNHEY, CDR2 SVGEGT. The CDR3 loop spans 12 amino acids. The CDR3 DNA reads TGTGCCAGCAGTTACGCGGTCTACGAGCAGTACTTC. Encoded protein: CASSYAVYEQYF.

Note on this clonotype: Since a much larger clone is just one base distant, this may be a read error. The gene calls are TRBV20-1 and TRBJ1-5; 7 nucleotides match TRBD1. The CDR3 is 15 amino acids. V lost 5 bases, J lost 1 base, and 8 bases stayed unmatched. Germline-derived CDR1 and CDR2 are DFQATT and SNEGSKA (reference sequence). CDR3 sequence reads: CSAARQGGSNQPQHF. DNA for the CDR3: TGCAGTGCTGCCAGACAGGGAGGGAGCAATCAGCCCCAGCATTTT.

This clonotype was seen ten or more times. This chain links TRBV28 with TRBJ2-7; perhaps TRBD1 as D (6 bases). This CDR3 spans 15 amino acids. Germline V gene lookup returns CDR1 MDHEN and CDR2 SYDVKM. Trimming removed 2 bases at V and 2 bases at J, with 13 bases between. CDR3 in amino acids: CASSLDERGTYEQYF. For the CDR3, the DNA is TGTGCCAGCAGTTTAGACGAAAGGGGGACCTACGAGCAGTACTTC.

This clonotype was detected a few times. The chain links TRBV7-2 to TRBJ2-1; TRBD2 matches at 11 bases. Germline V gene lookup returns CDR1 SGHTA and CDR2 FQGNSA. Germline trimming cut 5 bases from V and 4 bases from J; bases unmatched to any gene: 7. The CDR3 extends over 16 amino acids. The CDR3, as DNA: TGTGCCAGCAGCCCCCGACTAGCGGGACGATACAATGAGCAGTTCTTC. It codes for CASSPRLAGRYNEQFF. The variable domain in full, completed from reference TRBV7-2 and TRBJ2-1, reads GAGVSQSPSNKVTEKGKDVELRCDPISGHTALYWYRQSLGQGLEFLIYFQGNSAPDKSGLPSDRFSAERTGGSVSTLTIQRTQQEDSAVYLCASSPRLAGRYNEQFFGPGTRLTVL.

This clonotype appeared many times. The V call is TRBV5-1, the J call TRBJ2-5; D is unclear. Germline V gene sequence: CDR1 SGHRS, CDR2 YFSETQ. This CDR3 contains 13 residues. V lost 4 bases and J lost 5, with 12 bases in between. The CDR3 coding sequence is TGCGCCAGCAGCCCAGGAAGAGTGGAGACCCAGTACTTC. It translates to CASSPGRVETQYF.

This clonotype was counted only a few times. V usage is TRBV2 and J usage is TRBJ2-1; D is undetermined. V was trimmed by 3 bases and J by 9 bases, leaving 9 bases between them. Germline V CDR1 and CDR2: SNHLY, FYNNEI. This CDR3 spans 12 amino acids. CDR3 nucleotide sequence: TGTGCCAGCAGTGATCCAGGCGGTGAGCAGTTCTTC. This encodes CASSDPGGEQFF.

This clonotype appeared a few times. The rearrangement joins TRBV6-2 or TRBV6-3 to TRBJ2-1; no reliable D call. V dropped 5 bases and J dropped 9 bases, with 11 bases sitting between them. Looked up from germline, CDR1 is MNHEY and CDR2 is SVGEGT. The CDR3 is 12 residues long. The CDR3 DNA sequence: TGTGCCAGCAGTGCGTACCGGGTTGAGCAGTTCTTC. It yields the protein CASSAYRVEQFF.

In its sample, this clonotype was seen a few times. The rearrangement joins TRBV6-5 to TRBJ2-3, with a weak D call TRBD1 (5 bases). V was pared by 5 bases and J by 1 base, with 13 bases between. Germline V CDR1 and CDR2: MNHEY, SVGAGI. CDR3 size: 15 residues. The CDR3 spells CASSKGAQRTDTQYF. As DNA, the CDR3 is TGTGCCAGCAGTAAAGGGGCGCAACGCACAGATACGCAGTATTTT.

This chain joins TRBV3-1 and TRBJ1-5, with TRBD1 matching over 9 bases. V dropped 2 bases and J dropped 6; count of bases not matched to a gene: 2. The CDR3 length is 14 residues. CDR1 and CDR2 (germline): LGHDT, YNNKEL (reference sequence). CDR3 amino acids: CASSQTGGGQPQHF. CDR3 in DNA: TGTGCCAGCAGCCAAACAGGGGGCGGTCAGCCCCAGCATTTT.

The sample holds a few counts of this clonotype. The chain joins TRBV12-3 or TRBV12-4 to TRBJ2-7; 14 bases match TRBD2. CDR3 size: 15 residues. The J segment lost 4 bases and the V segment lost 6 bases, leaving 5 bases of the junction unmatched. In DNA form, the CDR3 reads TGTGCCAGCAGGGGGACTAGCGGGAGTCAATACGAGCAGTACTTC. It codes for CASRGTSGSQYEQYF.